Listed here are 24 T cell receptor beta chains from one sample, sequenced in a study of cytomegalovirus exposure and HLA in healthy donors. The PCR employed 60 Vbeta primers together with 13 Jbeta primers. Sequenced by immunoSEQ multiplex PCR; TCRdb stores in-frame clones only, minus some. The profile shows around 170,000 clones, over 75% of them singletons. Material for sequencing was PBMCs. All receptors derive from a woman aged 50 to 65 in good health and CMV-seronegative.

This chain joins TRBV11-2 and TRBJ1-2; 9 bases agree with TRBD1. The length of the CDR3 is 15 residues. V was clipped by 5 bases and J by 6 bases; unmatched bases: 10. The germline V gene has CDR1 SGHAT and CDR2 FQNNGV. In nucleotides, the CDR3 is TGTGCCAGCAGCCCAGAGGGACAGGGTTTCGATGGCTACACCTTC. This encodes CASSPEGQGFDGYTF.

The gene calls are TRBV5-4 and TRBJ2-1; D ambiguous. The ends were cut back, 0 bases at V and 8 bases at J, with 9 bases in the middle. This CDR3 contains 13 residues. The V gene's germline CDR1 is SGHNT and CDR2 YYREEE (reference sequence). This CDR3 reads CASSLDRFHEQFF. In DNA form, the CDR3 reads TGTGCCAGCAGCTTGGACCGGTTTCATGAGCAGTTCTTC.

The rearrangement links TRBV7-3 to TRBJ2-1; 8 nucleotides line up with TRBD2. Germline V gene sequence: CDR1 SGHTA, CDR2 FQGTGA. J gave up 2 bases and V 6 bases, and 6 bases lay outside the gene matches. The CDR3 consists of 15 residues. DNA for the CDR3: TGTGCCAGCAGTAAATTTAGCGGGACCTACAATGAGCAGTTCTTC. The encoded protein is CASSKFSGTYNEQFF. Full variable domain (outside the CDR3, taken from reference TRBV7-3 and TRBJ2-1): GAGVSQTPSNKVTEKGKYVELRCDPISGHTALYWYRQSLGQGPEFLIYFQGTGAADDSGLPNDRFFAVRPEGSVSTLKIQRTERGDSAVYLCASSKFSGTYNEQFFGPGTRLTVL.

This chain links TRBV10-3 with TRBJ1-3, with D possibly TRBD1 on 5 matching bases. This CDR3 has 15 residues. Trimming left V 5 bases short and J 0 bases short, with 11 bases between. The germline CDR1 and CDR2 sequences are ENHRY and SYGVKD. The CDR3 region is CAISLTGLSGNTIYF. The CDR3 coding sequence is TGTGCCATCAGTCTCACAGGCCTCTCTGGAAACACCATATATTTT.

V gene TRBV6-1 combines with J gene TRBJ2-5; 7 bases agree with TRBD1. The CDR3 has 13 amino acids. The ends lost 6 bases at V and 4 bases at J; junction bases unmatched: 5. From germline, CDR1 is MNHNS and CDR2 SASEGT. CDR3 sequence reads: CASSAQGRETQYF. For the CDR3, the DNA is TGTGCCAGCAGCGCACAGGGGAGAGAGACCCAGTACTTC.

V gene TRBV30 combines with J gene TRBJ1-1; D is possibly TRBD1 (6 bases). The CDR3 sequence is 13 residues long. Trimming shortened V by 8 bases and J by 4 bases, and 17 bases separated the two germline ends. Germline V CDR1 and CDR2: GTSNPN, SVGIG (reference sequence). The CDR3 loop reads CAGARAGATEAFF. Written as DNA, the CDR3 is TGTGCCGGGGCGAGGGCAGGGGCCACTGAAGCTTTCTTT.

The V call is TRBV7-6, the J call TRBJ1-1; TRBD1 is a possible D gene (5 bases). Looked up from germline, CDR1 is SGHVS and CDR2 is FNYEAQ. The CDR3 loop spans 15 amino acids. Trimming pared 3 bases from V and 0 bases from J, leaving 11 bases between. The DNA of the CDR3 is TGTGCCAGCAGCTTTATGGGGGAGGTGAACACTGAAGCTTTCTTT. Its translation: CASSFMGEVNTEAFF.

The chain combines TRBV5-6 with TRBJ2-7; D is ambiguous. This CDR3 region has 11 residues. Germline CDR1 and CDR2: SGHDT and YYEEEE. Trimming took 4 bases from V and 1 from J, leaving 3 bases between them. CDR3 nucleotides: TGTGCCAGCAGCGTATCCTACGAGCAGTACTTC. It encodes CASSVSYEQYF.

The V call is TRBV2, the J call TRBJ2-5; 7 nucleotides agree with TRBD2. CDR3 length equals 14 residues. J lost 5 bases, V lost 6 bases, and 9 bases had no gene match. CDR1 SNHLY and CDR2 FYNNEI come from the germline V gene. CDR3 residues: CASRHTGGRETQYF. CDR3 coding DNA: TGTGCCAGCAGACACACGGGGGGAAGGGAGACCCAGTACTTC.

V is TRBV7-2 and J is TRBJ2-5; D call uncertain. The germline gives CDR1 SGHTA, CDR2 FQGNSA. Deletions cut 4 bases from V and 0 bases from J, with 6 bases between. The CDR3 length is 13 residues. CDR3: CASSSSYQETQYF. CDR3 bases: TGTGCCAGCAGCTCTTCGTACCAAGAGACCCAGTACTTC.

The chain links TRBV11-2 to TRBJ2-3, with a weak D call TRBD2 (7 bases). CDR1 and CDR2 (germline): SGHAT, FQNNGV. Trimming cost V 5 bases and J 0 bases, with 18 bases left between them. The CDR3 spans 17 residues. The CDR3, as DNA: TGTGCCAGCAGCCCAGCGGGACAAACCACTAGCACAGATACGCAGTATTTT. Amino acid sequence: CASSPAGQTTSTDTQYF.

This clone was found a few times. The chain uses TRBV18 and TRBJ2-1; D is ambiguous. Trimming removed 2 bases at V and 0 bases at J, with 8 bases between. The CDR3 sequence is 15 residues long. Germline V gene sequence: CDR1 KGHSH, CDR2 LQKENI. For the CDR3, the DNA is TGTGCCAGCTCACCAGTAGTGAGCTCCTACAATGAGCAGTTCTTC. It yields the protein CASSPVVSSYNEQFF.

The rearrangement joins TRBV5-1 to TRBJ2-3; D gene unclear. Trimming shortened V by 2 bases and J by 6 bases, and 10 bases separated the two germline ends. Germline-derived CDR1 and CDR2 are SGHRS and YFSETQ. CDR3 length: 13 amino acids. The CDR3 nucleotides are TGCGCCAGCAGCTTCAATAGATATGATACGCAGTATTTT. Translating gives CASSFNRYDTQYF.

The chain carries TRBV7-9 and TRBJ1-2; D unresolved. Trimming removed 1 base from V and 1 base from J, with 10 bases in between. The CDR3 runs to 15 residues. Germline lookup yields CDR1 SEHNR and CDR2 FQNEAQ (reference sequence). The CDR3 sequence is CASSLDGGINYGYTF. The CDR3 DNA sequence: TGTGCCAGCAGCTTAGACGGAGGGATTAACTATGGCTACACCTTC.

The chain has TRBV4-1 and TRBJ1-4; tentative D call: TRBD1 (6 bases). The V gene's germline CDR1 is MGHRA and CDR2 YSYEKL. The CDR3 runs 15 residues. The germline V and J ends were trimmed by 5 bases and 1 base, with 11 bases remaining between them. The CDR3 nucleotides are TGCGCCAGCAGCGCAACGGGACAAACTAATGAAAAACTGTTTTTT. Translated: CASSATGQTNEKLFF.

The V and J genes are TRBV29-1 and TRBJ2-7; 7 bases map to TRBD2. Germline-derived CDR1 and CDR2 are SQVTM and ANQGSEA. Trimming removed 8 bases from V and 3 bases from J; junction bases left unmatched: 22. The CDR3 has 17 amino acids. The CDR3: CSLTPTRGGEKSYEQYF. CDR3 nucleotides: TGCAGCCTGACACCGACCCGCGGGGGAGAGAAGAGCTACGAGCAGTACTTC.

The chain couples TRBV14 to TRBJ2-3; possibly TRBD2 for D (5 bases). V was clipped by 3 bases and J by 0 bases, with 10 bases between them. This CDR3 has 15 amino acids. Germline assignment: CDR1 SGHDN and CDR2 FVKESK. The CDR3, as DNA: TGTGCCAGCAGCCAGCTACTAGGTAGCACAGATACGCAGTATTTT. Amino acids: CASSQLLGSTDTQYF.

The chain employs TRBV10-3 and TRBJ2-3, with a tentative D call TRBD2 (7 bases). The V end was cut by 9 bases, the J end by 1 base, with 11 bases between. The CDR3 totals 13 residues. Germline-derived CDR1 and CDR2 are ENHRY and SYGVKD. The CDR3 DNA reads TGTGCCATAGGCGGGGGCGGCACAGATACGCAGTATTTT. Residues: CAIGGGGTDTQYF.

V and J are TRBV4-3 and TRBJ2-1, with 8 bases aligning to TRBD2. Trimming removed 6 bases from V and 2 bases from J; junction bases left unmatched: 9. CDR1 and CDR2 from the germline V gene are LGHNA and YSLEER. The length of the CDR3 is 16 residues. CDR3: CASRLGLAGPYNEQFF. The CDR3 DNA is TGCGCCAGCAGACTCGGACTAGCCGGCCCCTACAATGAGCAGTTCTTC.

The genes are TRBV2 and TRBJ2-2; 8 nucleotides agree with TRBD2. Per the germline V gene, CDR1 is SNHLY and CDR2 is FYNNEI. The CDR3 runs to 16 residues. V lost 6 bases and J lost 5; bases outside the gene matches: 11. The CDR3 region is CASSQPAGGLTGELFF. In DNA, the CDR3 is TGTGCCAGCAGCCAACCGGCGGGGGGCCTGACCGGGGAGCTGTTTTTT.

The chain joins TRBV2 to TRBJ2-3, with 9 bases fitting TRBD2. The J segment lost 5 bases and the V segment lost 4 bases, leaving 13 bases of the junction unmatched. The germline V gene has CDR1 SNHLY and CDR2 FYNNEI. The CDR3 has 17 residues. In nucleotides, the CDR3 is TGTGCCAGCAGTGTTATTAGCGGGGGCCCCCGTGGAGATACGCAGTATTTT. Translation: CASSVISGGPRGDTQYF.

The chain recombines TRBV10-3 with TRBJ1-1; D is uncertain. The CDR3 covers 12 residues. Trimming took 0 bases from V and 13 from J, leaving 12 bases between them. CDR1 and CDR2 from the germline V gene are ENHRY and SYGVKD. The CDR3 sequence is CAISESTTPGFF. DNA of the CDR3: TGTGCCATCAGTGAGTCGACCACCCCGGGTTTCTTT.

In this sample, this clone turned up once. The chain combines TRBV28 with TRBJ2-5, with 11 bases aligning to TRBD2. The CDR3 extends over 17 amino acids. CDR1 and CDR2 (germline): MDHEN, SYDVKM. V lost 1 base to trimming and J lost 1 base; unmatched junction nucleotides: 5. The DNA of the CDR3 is TGTGCCAGCAGTTTATTGCTAGCGGGGGGCTCCCAAGAGACCCAGTACTTC. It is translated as CASSLLLAGGSQETQYF.

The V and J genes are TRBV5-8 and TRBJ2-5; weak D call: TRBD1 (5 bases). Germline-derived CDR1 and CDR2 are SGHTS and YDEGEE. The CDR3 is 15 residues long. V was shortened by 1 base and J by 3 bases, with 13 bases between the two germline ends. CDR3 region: CASSLYQGREETQYF. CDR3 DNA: TGTGCCAGCAGCTTGTACCAGGGAAGGGAAGAGACCCAGTACTTC.